This is a list of T cell receptor beta chains from one sample in a study of blood T cell repertoires in COVID-19. Profiling relied on immunoSEQ multiplex PCR, and the TCRdb table lists in-frame clones only, not all of them. The sample comprises around 400,000 clones, 85% to 90% of which are singletons, and around 1.7% rests with the top ten. What was sequenced was PBMCs or T cells enriched from blood (not recorded which). The origin of the receptors is a woman in her 30s who had recovered from COVID-19. CDR3s include the opening cysteine and the closing phenylalanine or tryptophan. The D gene is left open where the match is weak. Part of the rows lack a size; the others show once, few, many or a class for expanded clones.

TRBD1	TRBV6-5	once	16	TRBJ2-5	CASSYGGRGLQETQYF	TGTGCCAGCAGTTATGGCGGCAGGGGGCTCCAAGAGACCCAGTACTTC
TRBD1	TRBV9	NA	16	TRBJ1-1	CASSVSRDRGRTEAFF	TGTGCCAGCAGCGTTTCCAGAGACAGGGGAAGAACTGAAGCTTTCTTT
NA	TRBV28	once	13	TRBJ1-2	CASTLPGQRSYTF	TGTGCCAGCACCTTGCCGGGTCAGAGGAGCTACACCTTC
NA	TRBV6-1	NA	18	TRBJ1-4	CASSEALRGFATNEKLFF	TGTGCCAGCAGTGAAGCGCTTCGCGGATTTGCAACTAATGAAAAACTGTTTTTT
NA	TRBV4-1	NA	14	TRBJ1-2	CASSQVPGVYGYTF	TGCGCCAGCAGCCAAGTCCCAGGGGTTTACGGCTACACCTTC
NA	TRBV27	NA	13	TRBJ2-2	CASSRIQTGELFF	TGTGCCAGCAGCCGTATACAGACCGGGGAGCTGTTTTTT
NA	TRBV11-2	few	15	TRBJ1-4	CASSLNHGANEKLFF	TGTGCCAGCAGCTTAAATCACGGGGCTAATGAAAAACTGTTTTTT
NA	TRBV18	NA	15	TRBJ2-7	CASSPPVGGTHEQYF	TGTGCCAGCTCACCACCGGTTGGAGGGACCCACGAGCAGTACTTC
NA	TRBV7-2	NA	14	TRBJ1-1	CASSPVIPNTEAFF	TGTGCCAGCAGCCCAGTCATTCCGAACACTGAAGCTTTCTTT
TRBD2	TRBV28	NA	18	TRBJ2-7	CASSLGGLASGSSYEQYF	TGTGCCAGCAGTTTAGGGGGACTGGCTAGCGGGAGCTCCTACGAGCAGTACTTC
NA	TRBV18	NA	15	TRBJ2-1	CASSTTMSSYNEQFF	TGTGCCAGCTCAACAACTATGAGCTCCTACAATGAGCAGTTCTTC
NA	TRBV27	NA	13	TRBJ1-2	CASSSDRNYGYTF	TGTGCCAGCAGCTCTGACAGAAACTATGGCTACACCTTC
TRBD2	TRBV28	NA	15	TRBJ2-7	CASNSGGLAFYEQYF	TGTGCCAGCAATTCCGGGGGACTAGCGTTCTACGAGCAGTACTTC